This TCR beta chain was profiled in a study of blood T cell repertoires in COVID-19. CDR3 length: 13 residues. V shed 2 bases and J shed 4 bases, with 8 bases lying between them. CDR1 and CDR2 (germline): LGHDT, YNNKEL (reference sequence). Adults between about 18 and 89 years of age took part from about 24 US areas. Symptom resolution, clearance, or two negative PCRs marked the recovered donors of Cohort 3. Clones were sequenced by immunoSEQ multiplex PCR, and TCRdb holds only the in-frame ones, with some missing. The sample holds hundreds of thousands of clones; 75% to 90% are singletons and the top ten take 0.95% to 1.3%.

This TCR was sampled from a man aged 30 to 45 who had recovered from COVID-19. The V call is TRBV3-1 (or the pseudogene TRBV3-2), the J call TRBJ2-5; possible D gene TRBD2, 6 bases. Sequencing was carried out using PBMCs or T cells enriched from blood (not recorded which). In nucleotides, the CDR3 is TGTGCCAGCAGCCAACGGGAGAGAGAGACCCAGTACTTC. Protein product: CASSQRERETQYF.